This is a list of T cell receptor beta chains from one sample in a study of blood T cell repertoires in COVID-19. Assay: immunoSEQ multiplex PCR; the TCRdb copy retains only in-frame clones and omits some. The sample yields 160,000 or so clones, roughly 90% seen once. The sample consisted of peripheral blood. These receptors came from a woman in her forties or fifties with acute or convalescent COVID-19. Both conserved end residues are part of each CDR3. Each record gives: D gene, V gene, J gene, CDR3 length, CDR3 protein. The D gene is left open where the match is weak.

d_gene: -; v_gene: TRBV29-1; j_gene: TRBJ2-2; len: 13; CDR3aa: CSAIDRSTGELFF
d_gene: TRBD1; v_gene: TRBV24-1; j_gene: TRBJ1-2; len: 15; CDR3aa: CATRSRDSSIYGYTF
d_gene: -; v_gene: TRBV2; j_gene: TRBJ1-3; len: 13; CDR3aa: CASLQEPRNTIYF
d_gene: TRBD1; v_gene: TRBV5-1; j_gene: TRBJ1-1; len: 15; CDR3aa: CASSRGQGSNTEAFF
d_gene: -; v_gene: TRBV6-5; j_gene: TRBJ1-1; len: 14; CDR3aa: CASSFSRMGTEAFF
d_gene: -; v_gene: TRBV11-3; j_gene: TRBJ1-1; len: 13; CDR3aa: CASSPSAGDKAFF
d_gene: TRBD1; v_gene: TRBV2; j_gene: TRBJ1-2; len: 15; CDR3aa: CASSGGADRSYGYTF
d_gene: -; v_gene: TRBV28; j_gene: TRBJ2-5; len: 12; CDR3aa: CASSDYQETQYF
d_gene: -; v_gene: TRBV6-5; j_gene: TRBJ1-1; len: 12; CDR3aa: CASSARDTEAFF
d_gene: TRBD1; v_gene: TRBV2; j_gene: TRBJ1-3; len: 15; CDR3aa: CASRERQGAGNTIYF
d_gene: -; v_gene: TRBV5-6; j_gene: TRBJ1-2; len: 13; CDR3aa: CASSLDSSYGYTF
d_gene: TRBD1; v_gene: TRBV29-1; j_gene: TRBJ2-1; len: 14; CDR3aa: CSVRRGQGDNEQFF
d_gene: -; v_gene: TRBV18; j_gene: TRBJ1-3; len: 11; CDR3aa: CASSPSNTIYF
d_gene: -; v_gene: TRBV24-1; j_gene: TRBJ2-7; len: 15; CDR3aa: CATSDLGDNNGEQYF
d_gene: TRBD1; v_gene: TRBV10-1; j_gene: TRBJ1-1; len: 14; CDR3aa: CASSESYGQGPAFF
d_gene: -; v_gene: TRBV3-1/TRBV3-2; j_gene: TRBJ2-3; len: 13; CDR3aa: CASSSRENGAQYF
d_gene: TRBD1; v_gene: TRBV6-6; j_gene: TRBJ1-5; len: 15; CDR3aa: CASRGQGGRNQPQHF
d_gene: TRBD1; v_gene: TRBV30; j_gene: TRBJ1-4; len: 16; CDR3aa: CAWRTGGHSTNEKLFF
d_gene: -; v_gene: TRBV11-3; j_gene: TRBJ1-1; len: 13; CDR3aa: CASSRTSGTEAFF
d_gene: -; v_gene: TRBV6-5; j_gene: TRBJ2-3; len: 13; CDR3aa: CASGAIITDTQYF
d_gene: -; v_gene: TRBV12-3/TRBV12-4; j_gene: TRBJ2-7; len: 11; CDR3aa: CASSSRYEQYF
d_gene: -; v_gene: TRBV18; j_gene: TRBJ1-1; len: 15; CDR3aa: CASSPGGQMNTEAFF
d_gene: TRBD1; v_gene: TRBV18; j_gene: TRBJ1-1; len: 13; CDR3aa: CANPGQDHTEAFF
d_gene: TRBD2; v_gene: TRBV7-2; j_gene: TRBJ2-5; len: 14; CDR3aa: CASSRLANQETQYF
d_gene: -; v_gene: TRBV7-9; j_gene: TRBJ1-1; len: 15; CDR3aa: CASSPSGGSGTEAFF
d_gene: TRBD1; v_gene: TRBV4-2; j_gene: TRBJ1-5; len: 15; CDR3aa: CASSRDRDQSQPQHF
d_gene: -; v_gene: TRBV3-1/TRBV3-2; j_gene: TRBJ1-4; len: 14; CDR3aa: CASSQELLNEKLFF
d_gene: -; v_gene: TRBV30; j_gene: TRBJ1-1; len: 12; CDR3aa: CAWSPTDTEAFF
d_gene: TRBD2; v_gene: TRBV4-2; j_gene: TRBJ2-2; len: 18; CDR3aa: CASSQVVLAGANTGELFF
d_gene: -; v_gene: TRBV6-5; j_gene: TRBJ1-3; len: 14; CDR3aa: CASSYGGRRNTIYF
d_gene: -; v_gene: TRBV19; j_gene: TRBJ1-2; len: 14; CDR3aa: CASSIDRQTGGYTF
d_gene: TRBD1; v_gene: TRBV5-1; j_gene: TRBJ1-2; len: 16; CDR3aa: CASSLGPDRTLNDYTF
d_gene: TRBD1; v_gene: TRBV11-2; j_gene: TRBJ1-5; len: 15; CDR3aa: CASSSYTGGNQPQHF
d_gene: -; v_gene: TRBV18; j_gene: TRBJ1-1; len: 15; CDR3aa: CASSPPTGEVAEAFF
d_gene: TRBD1; v_gene: TRBV19; j_gene: TRBJ1-5; len: 16; CDR3aa: CASSSPGGQGDQPQHF